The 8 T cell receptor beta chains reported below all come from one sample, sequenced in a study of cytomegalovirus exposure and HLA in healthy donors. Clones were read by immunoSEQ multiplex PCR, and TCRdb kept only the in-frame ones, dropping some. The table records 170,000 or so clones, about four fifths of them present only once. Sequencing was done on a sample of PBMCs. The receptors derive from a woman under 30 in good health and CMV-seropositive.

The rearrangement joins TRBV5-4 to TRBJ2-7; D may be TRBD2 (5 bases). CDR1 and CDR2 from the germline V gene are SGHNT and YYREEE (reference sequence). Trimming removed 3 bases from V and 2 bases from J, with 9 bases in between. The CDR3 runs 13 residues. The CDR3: CASSSGGPYEQYF. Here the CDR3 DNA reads TGTGCCAGCAGCTCTGGCGGGCCCTACGAGCAGTACTTC.

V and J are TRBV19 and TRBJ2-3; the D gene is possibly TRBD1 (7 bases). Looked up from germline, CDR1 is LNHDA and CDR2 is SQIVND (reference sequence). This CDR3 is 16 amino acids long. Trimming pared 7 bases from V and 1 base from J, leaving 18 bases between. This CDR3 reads CASNPTGRTGTDTQYF. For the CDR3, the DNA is TGTGCCAGTAACCCGACAGGGAGGACGGGCACAGATACGCAGTATTTT. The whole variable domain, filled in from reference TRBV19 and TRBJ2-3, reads DGGITQSPKYLFRKEGQNVTLSCEQNLNHDAMYWYRQDPGQGLRLIYYSQIVNDFQKGDIAEGYSVSREKKESFPLTVTSAQKNPTAFYLCASNPTGRTGTDTQYFGPGTRLTVL.

The CDR3 DNA reads as TGTGCCAGTATCCGGACAGGCCTGAACACTGAAGCTTTCTTT. Protein product: CASIRTGLNTEAFF. This chain joins TRBV19 and TRBJ1-1; 7 bases align to TRBD1. CDR1 is LNHDA and CDR2 is SQIVND in the germline V gene (reference sequence). Trimming removed 7 bases from V and 0 bases from J; junction bases left unmatched: 5. The CDR3 is 14 residues long.

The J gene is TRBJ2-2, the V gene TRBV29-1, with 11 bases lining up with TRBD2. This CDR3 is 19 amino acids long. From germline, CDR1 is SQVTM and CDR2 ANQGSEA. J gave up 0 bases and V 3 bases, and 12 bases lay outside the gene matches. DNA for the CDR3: TGCAGCGTTGATGGGACAGATGCTAGCGGGGGGACGAACACCGGGGAGCTGTTTTTT. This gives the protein CSVDGTDASGGTNTGELFF.

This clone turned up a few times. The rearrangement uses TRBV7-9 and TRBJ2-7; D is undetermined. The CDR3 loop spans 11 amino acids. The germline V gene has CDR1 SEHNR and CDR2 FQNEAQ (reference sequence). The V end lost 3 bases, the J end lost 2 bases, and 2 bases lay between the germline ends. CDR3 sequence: CASSFTYEQYF. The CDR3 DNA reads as TGTGCCAGCAGCTTTACCTACGAGCAGTACTTC.

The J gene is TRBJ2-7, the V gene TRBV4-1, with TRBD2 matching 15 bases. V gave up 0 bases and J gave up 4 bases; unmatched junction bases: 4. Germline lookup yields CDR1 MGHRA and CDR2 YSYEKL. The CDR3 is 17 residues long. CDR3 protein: CASSQDLGTSGGYEQYF. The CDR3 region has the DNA TGCGCCAGCAGCCAAGATTTGGGGACTAGCGGGGGGTACGAGCAGTACTTC.

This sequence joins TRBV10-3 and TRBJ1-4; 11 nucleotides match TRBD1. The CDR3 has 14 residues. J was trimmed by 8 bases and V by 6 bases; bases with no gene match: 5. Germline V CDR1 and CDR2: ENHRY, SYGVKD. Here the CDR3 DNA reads TGTGCCATCAGCACGGGACAGGGGGAAGAAAAACTGTTTTTT. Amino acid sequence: CAISTGQGEEKLFF.

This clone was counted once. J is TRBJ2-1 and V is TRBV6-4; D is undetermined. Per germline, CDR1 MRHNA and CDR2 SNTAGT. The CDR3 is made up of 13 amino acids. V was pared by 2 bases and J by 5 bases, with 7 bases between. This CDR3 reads CASSDRSNNEQFF. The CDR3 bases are TGTGCCAGCAGTGACCGTAGTAACAATGAGCAGTTCTTC.